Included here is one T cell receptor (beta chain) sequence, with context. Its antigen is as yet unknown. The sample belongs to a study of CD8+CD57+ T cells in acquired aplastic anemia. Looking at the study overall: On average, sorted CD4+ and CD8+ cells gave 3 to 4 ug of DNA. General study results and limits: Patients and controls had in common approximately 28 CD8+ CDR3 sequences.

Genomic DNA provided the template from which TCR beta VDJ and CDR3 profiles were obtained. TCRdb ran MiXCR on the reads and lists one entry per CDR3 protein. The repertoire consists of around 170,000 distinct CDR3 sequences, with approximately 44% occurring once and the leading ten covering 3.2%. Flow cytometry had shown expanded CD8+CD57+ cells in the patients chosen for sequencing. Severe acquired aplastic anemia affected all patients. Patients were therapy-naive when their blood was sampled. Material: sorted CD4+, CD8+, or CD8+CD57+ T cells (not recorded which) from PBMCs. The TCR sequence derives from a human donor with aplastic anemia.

The CDR3 DNA reads TGTGCCAGCAGCCCTTTGGCCGGACGTAAGATATATGAGCAGTTCTTC. Encoded protein: CASSPLAGRKIYEQFF. The V and J genes are TRBV6-1 and TRBJ2-1; no firm D call. The V gene lost 6 bases and the J gene lost 8 bases, with 23 bases spanning the gap. Germline CDR1 MNHNS, CDR2 SASEGT. There are 16 residues in the CDR3.